The 23 T cell receptor beta chains given below trace back to one sample, sequenced in a study of early T cells in non-severe SARS-CoV-2 infection. Via MiXCR, TCRdb re-called the 5' RACE reads, giving one row per CDR3 protein. The sample records about 25,000 distinct CDR3 sequences, more than 4% being singletons. The specimen sequenced was whole blood. These receptors all stem from an adult who was a healthcare worker with PCR-confirmed SARS-CoV-2 infection or an uninfected control (not recorded which).

The table lists this clonotype with many counts. The rearrangement links TRBV6-1 to TRBJ2-7, with D perhaps assigned TRBD1 or TRBD2 (5 bases each). Germline CDR1 MNHNS, CDR2 SASEGT. The length of the CDR3 is 14 residues. Trimming removed 1 base at V and 3 bases at J, with 10 bases between. The CDR3 protein is CASSEGGPFYEQYF. The DNA of the CDR3 is TGTGCCAGCAGTGAAGGGGGACCGTTCTACGAGCAGTACTTC.

This clonotype has a count of ten or more. V usage is TRBV5-1 and J usage is TRBJ2-1, with a tentative D call TRBD1 (6 bases). This CDR3 has 15 amino acids. V was shortened by 0 bases and J by 5 bases, with 12 bases between the two germline ends. From germline, CDR1 is SGHRS and CDR2 YFSETQ. CDR3 amino acids: CASSLVRGFNNEQFF. In DNA, the CDR3 is TGCGCCAGCAGCTTGGTGAGGGGGTTTAACAATGAGCAGTTCTTC.

This clonotype was seen at least ten times. The rearrangement uses TRBV5-5 and TRBJ1-5; 9 bases match TRBD1. Trimming removed 0 bases from V and 4 bases from J; junction bases left unmatched: 5. In germline, CDR1 is SGHKS, CDR2 YYEKEE (reference sequence). CDR3 length: 16 amino acids. The CDR3: CASSLVEGQGNQPQHF. The CDR3 DNA reads as TGTGCCAGCAGCTTGGTAGAAGGACAGGGGAATCAGCCCCAGCATTTT.

This clonotype was seen ten or more times. The gene calls are TRBV6-2 or TRBV6-3 and TRBJ1-3; D gene uncertain. This CDR3 has 17 residues. The V end lost 6 bases, the J end lost 0 bases, and 18 bases lay between the germline ends. CDR1 is MNHEY and CDR2 is SVGEGT in the germline V gene. In DNA, the CDR3 is TGTGCCAGCAGAAACCCGGTACCGGGAAGCTCTGGAAACACCATATATTTT. This translates into CASRNPVPGSSGNTIYF.

This clonotype was seen many times. DNA of the CDR3: TGTGCCAGTAGTTCCTCCTTTGCCCGACCCAACAATGAGCAGTTCTTC. This sequence encodes CASSSSFARPNNEQFF. The gene calls are TRBV19 and TRBJ2-1, with unresolved D. Trimming took off 5 bases at V and 5 bases at J, with 19 bases between the two ends. This CDR3 has 16 amino acids. From germline, CDR1 is LNHDA and CDR2 SQIVND (reference sequence).

The chain is built from TRBV7-2 and TRBJ2-2; D is undetermined. The CDR3 has 13 amino acids. V was trimmed by 4 bases and J by 9 bases, leaving 12 bases between them. Germline V gene lookup returns CDR1 SGHTA and CDR2 FQGNSA. This chain's CDR3 is CASSSLSRRELFF. The CDR3 nucleotides are TGTGCCAGCAGCTCTCTCTCCCGACGGGAGCTGTTTTTT.

In this sample, this clonotype turned up many times. The chain is built from TRBV10-2 and TRBJ2-1; tentative D call: TRBD1 (7 bases). CDR1 and CDR2 (germline): WSHSY, SAAADI. Trimming pared 0 bases from V and 8 bases from J, leaving 14 bases between. CDR3 size: 15 residues. The CDR3 DNA reads TGCGCCAGCAGTGAGTCTTCAGGGGGGCGCGATGAGCAGTTCTTC. It encodes CASSESSGGRDEQFF.

This clonotype was seen a few times. V gene TRBV5-1 combines with J gene TRBJ2-6, with TRBD1 identical over 9 bases. This CDR3 is built from 15 residues. Germline V lookup: CDR1 SGHRS, CDR2 YFSETQ. V dropped 0 bases and J dropped 7; count of bases not matched to a gene: 2. The CDR3 DNA reads as TGCGCCAGCAGCTTGGAGGGACAGGGAGCCAACGTCCTGACTTTC. Encoded protein: CASSLEGQGANVLTF.

This clonotype was seen repeatedly, ten times or more. The chain recombines TRBV6-6 with TRBJ2-3, with a tentative D call TRBD1 (6 bases). In germline, CDR1 is MNHNY, CDR2 SVGAGI (reference sequence). V shed 4 bases and J shed 2 bases, with 16 bases lying between them. This CDR3 is built from 16 residues. CDR3 in DNA: TGTGCCAGCAGTTTCCTCGGACAGACCTTCACAGATACGCAGTATTTT. Its translation: CASSFLGQTFTDTQYF.

This clonotype was detected many times. This chain connects TRBV5-1 to TRBJ1-1; D perhaps matches TRBD1 (5 bases). Germline-derived CDR1 and CDR2 are SGHRS and YFSETQ. V was pared by 4 bases and J by 4 bases, with 11 bases between. CDR3 length equals 13 residues. The CDR3 DNA is TGCGCCAGCAGCCAAACCGGGGGCACTGAAGCTTTCTTT. Translation gives CASSQTGGTEAFF.

This clonotype was found many times. This chain uses TRBV7-9 with TRBJ2-7; no definite D call. The CDR3 runs to 14 residues. Looked up from germline, CDR1 is SEHNR and CDR2 is FQNEAQ (reference sequence). Trimming took 4 bases from V and 2 from J, leaving 12 bases between them. The DNA of the CDR3 is TGTGCCAGCAGCTCAGGCAGCAAGACCTACGAGCAGTACTTC. Its translation: CASSSGSKTYEQYF.

The sample holds a few counts of this clonotype. The chain couples TRBV9 to TRBJ2-3; tentatively, D is TRBD2 (6 bases). The CDR3 runs 14 residues. Trimming stripped 4 bases from V and 4 bases from J, with 13 bases between. From germline, CDR1 is SGDLS and CDR2 YYNGEE. CDR3 sequence (DNA): TGTGCCAGCAGCTCCCGCCCGGGGGCAGATACGCAGTATTTT. As protein: CASSSRPGADTQYF.

This clonotype occurred a few times. The chain has TRBV5-5 and TRBJ2-7; weak D call: TRBD1 (6 bases). V lost 0 bases and J lost 2, with 9 bases in between. The CDR3 runs 14 residues. In germline, CDR1 is SGHKS, CDR2 YYEKEE (reference sequence). DNA of the CDR3: TGTGCCAGCAGCTTGGGAACAGGGACCTACGAGCAGTACTTC. Translating gives CASSLGTGTYEQYF.

This clonotype was recorded many times. The rearrangement links TRBV6-2 or TRBV6-3 to TRBJ1-1, with D unresolved. From germline, CDR1 is MNHEY and CDR2 SVGEGT. V lost 6 bases and J 1 base, leaving 6 bases between the germline ends. The CDR3 spans 12 residues. The CDR3 region is CASRPGNTEAFF. DNA of the CDR3: TGTGCCAGCAGGCCCGGGAACACTGAAGCTTTCTTT.

Only a few counts were recorded for this clonotype. The chain carries TRBV27 and TRBJ2-7, with 7 bases lining up with TRBD1. Trimming took 5 bases from V and 4 from J; bases not matched to a gene: 5. This CDR3 comprises 13 residues. CDR1 MNHEY and CDR2 SMNVEV come from the germline V gene (reference sequence). The CDR3 protein is CASSIGTEYEQYF. Here the CDR3 DNA reads TGTGCCAGCAGTATCGGGACAGAGTACGAGCAGTACTTC.

This clonotype was counted ten times or more. The J gene is TRBJ2-2, the V gene TRBV7-2, with 7 nucleotides matching TRBD2. The CDR3 has 14 amino acids. The germline V gene encodes CDR1 SGHTA and CDR2 FQGNSA. The trim removed 5 bases at V and 6 bases at J, leaving 6 bases unmatched. The CDR3 nucleotides read TGTGCCAGCAGCCGGGACTATAAGGCCGGGGAGCTGTTTTTT. Encoded protein: CASSRDYKAGELFF.

This clonotype occurred many times. The V and J genes are TRBV7-3 and TRBJ1-2; TRBD1 matches at 9 bases. V dropped 5 bases and J dropped 7; count of bases not matched to a gene: 8. The CDR3 totals 14 residues. Looked up from germline, CDR1 is SGHTA and CDR2 is FQGTGA. CDR3 DNA sequence: TGTGCCAGCAGCCCTTCCACAGGGGGCAGTGGCTACACCTTC. Translating gives CASSPSTGGSGYTF.

This clonotype was seen repeatedly, ten times or more. The genes are TRBV29-1 and TRBJ2-5; 7 bases agree with TRBD1. Trimming at V came to 7 bases and at J to 2 bases, leaving 4 bases not matched to a gene. Per the germline V gene, CDR1 is SQVTM and CDR2 is ANQGSEA. The CDR3 is made up of 12 amino acids. The CDR3 sequence is CSAQTGQETQYF. The CDR3 DNA reads TGCAGCGCCCAGACAGGGCAAGAGACCCAGTACTTC.

The V and J genes are TRBV6-5 and TRBJ2-3, with no clear D. The V and J ends lost 5 bases and 0 bases respectively, with 12 bases between them. The CDR3 has 15 residues. From germline, CDR1 is MNHEY and CDR2 SVGAGI. The CDR3, as DNA: TGTGCCAGCAGTCTGGCGCTAGAGAGCACAGATACGCAGTATTTT. Amino acid sequence: CASSLALESTDTQYF.

This clonotype was recorded many times. The chain has TRBV28 and TRBJ2-3, with 8 bases lining up with TRBD1. The CDR3 runs 17 residues. Losses at the gene ends were 3 bases for V and 8 bases for J; bases not matched to a gene: 16. Germline lookup yields CDR1 MDHEN and CDR2 SYDVKM. The CDR3 DNA follows: TGTGCCAGCAGTTTGAGCGGACAGGGAATTCAAGGGGGTACGCAGTATTTT. Protein sequence: CASSLSGQGIQGGTQYF.

Many counts were recorded for this clonotype. V gene TRBV7-2 combines with J gene TRBJ2-1; maybe TRBD1 (5 bases). Germline CDR1 SGHTA, CDR2 FQGNSA. Trimming removed 8 bases from V and 4 bases from J, with 18 bases in between. The CDR3 loop spans 15 amino acids. As DNA, the CDR3 is TGTGCCAGCCGACCTCAGGGCCCGACTTACAATGAGCAGTTCTTC. Protein: CASRPQGPTYNEQFF.

This clonotype has a count of ten or more. J is TRBJ1-2 and V is TRBV6-5, with no clear D. V was shortened by 7 bases and J by 3 bases, with 15 bases between the two germline ends. CDR1 and CDR2 from the germline V gene are MNHEY and SVGAGI. This CDR3 spans 14 amino acids. The CDR3 loop is CASINPGSDYGYTF. The CDR3 nucleotides are TGTGCCAGCATCAACCCCGGGAGCGACTATGGCTACACCTTC.

The chain couples TRBV7-3 to TRBJ1-2, with 9 nucleotides matching TRBD1. The CDR3 runs to 15 residues. After removal of 1 base from V and 6 bases from J, the junction contained 6 bases not matched to a gene. CDR1 is SGHTA, CDR2 FQGTGA, per germline. The CDR3 DNA sequence: TGTGCCAGCAGCTTAAGTGGACAGGGGAGGGATGGCTACACCTTC. Translation: CASSLSGQGRDGYTF.